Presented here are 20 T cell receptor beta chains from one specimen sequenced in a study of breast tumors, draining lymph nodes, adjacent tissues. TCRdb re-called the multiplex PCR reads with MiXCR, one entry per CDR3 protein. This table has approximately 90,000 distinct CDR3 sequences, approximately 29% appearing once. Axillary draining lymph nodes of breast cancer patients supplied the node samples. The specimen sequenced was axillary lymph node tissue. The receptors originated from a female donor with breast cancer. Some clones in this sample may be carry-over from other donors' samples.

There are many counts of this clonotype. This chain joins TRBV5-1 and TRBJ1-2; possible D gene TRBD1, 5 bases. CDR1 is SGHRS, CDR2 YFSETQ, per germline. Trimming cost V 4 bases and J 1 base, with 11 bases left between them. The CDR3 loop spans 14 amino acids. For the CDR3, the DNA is TGCGCCAGCAGCCCCTCGGGGGGTAACTATGGCTACACCTTC. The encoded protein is CASSPSGGNYGYTF.

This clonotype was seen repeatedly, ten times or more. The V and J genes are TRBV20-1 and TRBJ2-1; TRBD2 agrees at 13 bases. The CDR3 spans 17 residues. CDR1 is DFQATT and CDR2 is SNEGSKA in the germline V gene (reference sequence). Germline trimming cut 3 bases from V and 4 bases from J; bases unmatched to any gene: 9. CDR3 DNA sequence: TGCAGTGCTAGCGCTCTATCGGGACTAGCGGGGTACAATGAGCAGTTCTTC. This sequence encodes CSASALSGLAGYNEQFF.

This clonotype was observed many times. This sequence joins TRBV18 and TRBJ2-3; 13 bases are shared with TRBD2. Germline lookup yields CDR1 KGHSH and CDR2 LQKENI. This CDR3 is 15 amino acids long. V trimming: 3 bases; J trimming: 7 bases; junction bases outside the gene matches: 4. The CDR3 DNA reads TGTGCCAGCTCACCCGGGACTAGCGGGATGTATACGCAGTATTTT. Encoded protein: CASSPGTSGMYTQYF.

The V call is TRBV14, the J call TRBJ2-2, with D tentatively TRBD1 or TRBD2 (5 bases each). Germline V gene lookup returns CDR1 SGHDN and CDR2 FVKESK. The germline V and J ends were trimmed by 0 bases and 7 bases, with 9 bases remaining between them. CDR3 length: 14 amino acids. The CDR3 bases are TGTGCCAGCAGCCAAGATCTGGGGGTCGGGGAGCTGTTTTTT. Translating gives CASSQDLGVGELFF.

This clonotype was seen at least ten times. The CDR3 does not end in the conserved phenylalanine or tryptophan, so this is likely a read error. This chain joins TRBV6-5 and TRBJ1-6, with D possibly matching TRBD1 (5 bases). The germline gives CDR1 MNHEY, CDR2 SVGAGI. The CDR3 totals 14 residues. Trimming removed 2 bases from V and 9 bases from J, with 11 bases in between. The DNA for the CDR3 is TGTGCCAGCAGTTACGGGGCCCGGGGTTCACCCCTCCACCTT. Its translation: CASSYGARGSPLHL.

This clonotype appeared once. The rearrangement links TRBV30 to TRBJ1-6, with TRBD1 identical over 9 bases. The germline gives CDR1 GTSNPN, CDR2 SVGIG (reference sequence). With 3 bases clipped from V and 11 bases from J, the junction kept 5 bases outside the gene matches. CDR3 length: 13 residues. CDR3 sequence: CAWRLQGATPLHF. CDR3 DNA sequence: TGTGCCTGGAGGCTACAGGGGGCAACACCCCTCCACTTT.

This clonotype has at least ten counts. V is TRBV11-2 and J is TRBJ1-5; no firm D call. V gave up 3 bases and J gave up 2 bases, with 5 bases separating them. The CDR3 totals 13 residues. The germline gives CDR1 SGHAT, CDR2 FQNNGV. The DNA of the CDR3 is TGTGCCAGCAGCTTTAGCGGCAATCAGCCCCAGCATTTT. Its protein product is CASSFSGNQPQHF.

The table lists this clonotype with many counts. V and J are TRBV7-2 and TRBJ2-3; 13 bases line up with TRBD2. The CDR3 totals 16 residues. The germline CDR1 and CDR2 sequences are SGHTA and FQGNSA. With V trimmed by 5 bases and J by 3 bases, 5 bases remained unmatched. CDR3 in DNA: TGTGCCAGCAGCCGTACTAGCGGGAGGGTTACAGATACGCAGTATTTT. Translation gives CASSRTSGRVTDTQYF. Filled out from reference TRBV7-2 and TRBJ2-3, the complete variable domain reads GAGVSQSPSNKVTEKGKDVELRCDPISGHTALYWYRQSLGQGLEFLIYFQGNSAPDKSGLPSDRFSAERTGGSVSTLTIQRTQQEDSAVYLCASSRTSGRVTDTQYFGPGTRLTVL.

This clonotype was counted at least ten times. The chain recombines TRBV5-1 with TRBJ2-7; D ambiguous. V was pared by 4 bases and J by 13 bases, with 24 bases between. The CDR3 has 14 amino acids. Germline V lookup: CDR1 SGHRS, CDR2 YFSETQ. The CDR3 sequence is CASSARSPQDQRYF. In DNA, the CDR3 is TGCGCCAGCAGCGCCCGATCTCCCCAGGACCAGCGTTACTTC.

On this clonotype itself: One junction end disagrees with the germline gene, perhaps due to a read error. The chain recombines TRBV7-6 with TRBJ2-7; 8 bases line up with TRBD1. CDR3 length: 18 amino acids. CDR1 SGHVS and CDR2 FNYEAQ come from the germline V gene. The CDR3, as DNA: TGTGCCAGCAGCTTAGACCCCAAAAGGGACAGGAGAGTCTACGAGCAGTGCTTC. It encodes CASSLDPKRDRRVYEQCF.

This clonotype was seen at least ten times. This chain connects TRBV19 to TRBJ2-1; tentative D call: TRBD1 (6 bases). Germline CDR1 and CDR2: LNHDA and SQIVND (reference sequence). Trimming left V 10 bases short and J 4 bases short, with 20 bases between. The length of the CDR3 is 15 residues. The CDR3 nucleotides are TGTGCCACTAAGGGGGACCCCGGGGCTTACAATGAGCAGTTCTTC. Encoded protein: CATKGDPGAYNEQFF.

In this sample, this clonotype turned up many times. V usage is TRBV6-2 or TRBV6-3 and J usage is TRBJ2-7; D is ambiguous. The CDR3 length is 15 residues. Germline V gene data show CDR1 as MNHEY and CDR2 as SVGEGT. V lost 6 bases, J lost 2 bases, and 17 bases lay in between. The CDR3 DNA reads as TGTGCCAGCAGGGATGAACAGAAATTCACCTACGAGCAGTACTTC. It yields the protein CASRDEQKFTYEQYF.

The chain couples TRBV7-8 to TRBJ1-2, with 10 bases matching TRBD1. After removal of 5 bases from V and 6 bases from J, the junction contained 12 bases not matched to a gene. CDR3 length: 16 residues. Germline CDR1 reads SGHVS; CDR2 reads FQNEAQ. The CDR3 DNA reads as TGTGCCAGCAGCACGGGACAGGGGCGCGGCGGGGATGGCTACACCTTC. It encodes CASSTGQGRGGDGYTF.

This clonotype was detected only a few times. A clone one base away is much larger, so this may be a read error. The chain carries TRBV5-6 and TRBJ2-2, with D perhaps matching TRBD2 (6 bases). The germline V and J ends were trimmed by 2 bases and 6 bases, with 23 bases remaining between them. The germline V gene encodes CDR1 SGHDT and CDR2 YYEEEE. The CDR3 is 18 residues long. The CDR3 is CASSFMGTGSRRAGELFF. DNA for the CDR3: TGTGCCAGCAGCTTTATGGGAACCGGGAGTCGGAGGGCCGGGGAGCTGTTTTTT. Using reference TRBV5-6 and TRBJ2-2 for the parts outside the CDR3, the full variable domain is DAGVTQSPTHLIKTRGQQVTLRCSPKSGHDTVSWYQQALGQGPQFIFQYYEEEERQRGNFPDRFSGHQFPNYSSELNVNALLLGDSALYLCASSFMGTGSRRAGELFFGEGSRLTVL.

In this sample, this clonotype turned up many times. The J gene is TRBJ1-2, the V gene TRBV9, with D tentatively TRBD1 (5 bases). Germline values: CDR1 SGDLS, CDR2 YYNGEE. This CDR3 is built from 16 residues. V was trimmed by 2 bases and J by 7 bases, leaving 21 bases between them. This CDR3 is CASSVGSGSGQGGYTF. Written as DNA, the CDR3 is TGTGCCAGCAGCGTGGGGTCAGGAAGCGGGCAGGGTGGCTACACCTTC.

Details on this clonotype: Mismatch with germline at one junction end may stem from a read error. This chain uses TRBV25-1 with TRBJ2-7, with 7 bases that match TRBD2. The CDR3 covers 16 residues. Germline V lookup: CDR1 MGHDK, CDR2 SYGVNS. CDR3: CAGSEWASGKLDVQYF. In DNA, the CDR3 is TGTGCCGGCAGTGAATGGGCCAGCGGGAAGTTAGACGTGCAGTACTTC.

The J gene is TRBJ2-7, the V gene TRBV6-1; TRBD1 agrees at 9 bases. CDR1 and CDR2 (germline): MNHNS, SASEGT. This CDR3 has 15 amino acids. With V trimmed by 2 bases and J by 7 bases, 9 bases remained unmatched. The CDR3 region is CASSESGGTGHEQYF. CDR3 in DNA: TGTGCCAGCAGTGAATCGGGCGGGACAGGGCATGAGCAGTACTTC.

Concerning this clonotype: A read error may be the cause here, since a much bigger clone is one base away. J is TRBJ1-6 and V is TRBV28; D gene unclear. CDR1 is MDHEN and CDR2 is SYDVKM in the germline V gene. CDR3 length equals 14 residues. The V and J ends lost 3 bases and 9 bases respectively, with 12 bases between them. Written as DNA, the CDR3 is TGTGCCAGCAGTTTGGGAATACCGGGTTCACCCCTCCACTTT. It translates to CASSLGIPGSPLHF.

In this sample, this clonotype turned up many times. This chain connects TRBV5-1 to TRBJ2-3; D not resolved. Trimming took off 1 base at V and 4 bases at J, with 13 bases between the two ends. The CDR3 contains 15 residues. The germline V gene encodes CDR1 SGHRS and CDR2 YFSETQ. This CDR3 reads CASSLFLNDPDTQYF. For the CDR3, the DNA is TGCGCCAGCAGCTTGTTTCTTAACGATCCAGATACGCAGTATTTT.

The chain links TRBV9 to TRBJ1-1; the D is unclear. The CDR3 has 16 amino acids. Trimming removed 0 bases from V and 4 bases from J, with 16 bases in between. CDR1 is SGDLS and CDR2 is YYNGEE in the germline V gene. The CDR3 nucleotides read TGTGCCAGCAGCGTAGACCCCTTCGTTCGGGGCACTGAAGCTTTCTTT. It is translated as CASSVDPFVRGTEAFF.